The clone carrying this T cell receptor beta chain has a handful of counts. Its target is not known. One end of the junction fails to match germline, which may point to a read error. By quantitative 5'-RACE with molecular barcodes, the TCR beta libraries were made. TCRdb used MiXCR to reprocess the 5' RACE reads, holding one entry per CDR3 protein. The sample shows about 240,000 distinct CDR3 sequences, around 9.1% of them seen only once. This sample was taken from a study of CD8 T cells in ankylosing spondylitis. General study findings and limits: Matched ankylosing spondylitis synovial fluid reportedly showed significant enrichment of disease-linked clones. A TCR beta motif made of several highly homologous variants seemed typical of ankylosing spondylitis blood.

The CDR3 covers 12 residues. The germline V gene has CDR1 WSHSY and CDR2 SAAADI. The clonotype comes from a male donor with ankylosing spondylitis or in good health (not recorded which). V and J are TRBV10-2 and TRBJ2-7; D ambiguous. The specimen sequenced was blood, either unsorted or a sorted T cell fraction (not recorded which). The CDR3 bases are TGCGCCAGCAGCGAGTTATACTACGAGCAGTACTTC. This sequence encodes CASSELYYEQYF.